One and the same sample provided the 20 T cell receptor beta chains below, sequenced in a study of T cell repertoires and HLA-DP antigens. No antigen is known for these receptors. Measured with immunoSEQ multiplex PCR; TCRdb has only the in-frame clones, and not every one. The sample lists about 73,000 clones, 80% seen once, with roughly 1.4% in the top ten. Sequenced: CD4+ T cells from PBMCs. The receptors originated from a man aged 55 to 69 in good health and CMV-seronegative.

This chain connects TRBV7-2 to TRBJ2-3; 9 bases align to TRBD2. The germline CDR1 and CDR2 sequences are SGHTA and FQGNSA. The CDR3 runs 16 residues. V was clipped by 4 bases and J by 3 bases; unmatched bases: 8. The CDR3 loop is CASSSTGLAGTDTQYF. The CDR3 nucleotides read TGTGCCAGCAGCTCTACGGGACTAGCCGGGACAGATACGCAGTATTTT.

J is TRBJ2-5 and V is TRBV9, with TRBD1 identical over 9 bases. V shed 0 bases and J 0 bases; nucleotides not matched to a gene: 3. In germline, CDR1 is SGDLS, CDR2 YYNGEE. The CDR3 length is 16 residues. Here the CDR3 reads CASSVGTGVYQETQYF. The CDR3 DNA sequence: TGTGCCAGCAGCGTAGGGACAGGGGTGTACCAAGAGACCCAGTACTTC.

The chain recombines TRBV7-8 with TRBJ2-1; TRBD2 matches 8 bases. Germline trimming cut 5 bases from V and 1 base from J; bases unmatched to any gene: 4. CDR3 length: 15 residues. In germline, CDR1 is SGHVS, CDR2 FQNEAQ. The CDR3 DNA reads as TGTGCCAGCAGCGTCCGGGAGGGGTCCTACAATGAGCAGTTCTTC. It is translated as CASSVREGSYNEQFF.

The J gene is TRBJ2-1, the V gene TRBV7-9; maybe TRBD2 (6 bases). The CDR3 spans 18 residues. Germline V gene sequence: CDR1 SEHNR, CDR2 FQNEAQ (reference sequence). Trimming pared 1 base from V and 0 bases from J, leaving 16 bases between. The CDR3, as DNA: TGTGCCAGCAGCTTAGTTCGCCCGGGAGAAGGCTCCTACAATGAGCAGTTCTTC. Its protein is CASSLVRPGEGSYNEQFF.

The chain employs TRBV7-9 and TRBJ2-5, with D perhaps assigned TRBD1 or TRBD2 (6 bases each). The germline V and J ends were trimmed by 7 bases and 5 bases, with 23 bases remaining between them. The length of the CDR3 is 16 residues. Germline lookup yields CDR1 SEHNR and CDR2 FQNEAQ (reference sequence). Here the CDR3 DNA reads TGTGCCAGCACCCGGGGGCGTCTAGCGATTATGGAGACCCAGTACTTC. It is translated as CASTRGRLAIMETQYF.

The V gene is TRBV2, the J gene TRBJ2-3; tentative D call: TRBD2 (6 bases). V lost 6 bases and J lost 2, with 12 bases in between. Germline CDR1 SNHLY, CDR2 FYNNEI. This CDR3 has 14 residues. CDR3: CASRFRGNTDTQYF. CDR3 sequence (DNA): TGTGCCAGCAGGTTTCGGGGGAACACAGATACGCAGTATTTT.

The DNA of the CDR3 is TGTGCCAGCAGTGAATTTACAGGGGGTGGCTACACCTTC. Translation: CASSEFTGGGYTF. V is TRBV6-1 and J is TRBJ1-2, with 8 bases lining up with TRBD1. V shed 2 bases, J shed 7 bases, and the junction held 3 bases outside the gene matches. The CDR3 length is 13 residues. Germline V gives CDR1 MNHNS, CDR2 SASEGT.

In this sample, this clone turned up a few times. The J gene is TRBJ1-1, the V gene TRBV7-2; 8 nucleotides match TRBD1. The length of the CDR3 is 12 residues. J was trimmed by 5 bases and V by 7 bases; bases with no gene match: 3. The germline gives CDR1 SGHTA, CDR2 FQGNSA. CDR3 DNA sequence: TGTGCCAGCACCCACAGGGGGACTGAAGCTTTCTTT. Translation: CASTHRGTEAFF.

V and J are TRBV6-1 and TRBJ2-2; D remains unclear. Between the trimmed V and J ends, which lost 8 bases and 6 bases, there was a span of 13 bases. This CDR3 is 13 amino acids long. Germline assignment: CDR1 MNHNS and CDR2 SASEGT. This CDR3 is CASGRTSSGELFF. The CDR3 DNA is TGTGCCAGCGGAAGAACCAGCTCCGGGGAGCTGTTTTTT.

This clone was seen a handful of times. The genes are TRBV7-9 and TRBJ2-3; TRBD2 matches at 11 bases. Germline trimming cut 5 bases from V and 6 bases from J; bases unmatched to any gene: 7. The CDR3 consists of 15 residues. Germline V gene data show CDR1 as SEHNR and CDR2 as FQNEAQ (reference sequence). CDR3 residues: CASSPRLAGSDTQYF. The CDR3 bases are TGTGCCAGCAGCCCCCGACTAGCGGGGTCGGATACGCAGTATTTT. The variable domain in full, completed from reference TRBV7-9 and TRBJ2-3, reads DTGVSQNPRHKITKRGQNVTFRCDPISEHNRLYWYRQTLGQGPEFLTYFQNEAQLEKSRLLSDRFSAERPKGSFSTLEIQRTEQGDSAMYLCASSPRLAGSDTQYFGPGTRLTVL.

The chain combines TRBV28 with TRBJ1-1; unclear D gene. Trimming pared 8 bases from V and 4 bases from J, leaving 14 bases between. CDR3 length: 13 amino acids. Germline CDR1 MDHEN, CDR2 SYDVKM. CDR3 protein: CASLFEEGTEAFF. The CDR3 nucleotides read TGTGCCAGCCTTTTCGAGGAGGGCACTGAAGCTTTCTTT.

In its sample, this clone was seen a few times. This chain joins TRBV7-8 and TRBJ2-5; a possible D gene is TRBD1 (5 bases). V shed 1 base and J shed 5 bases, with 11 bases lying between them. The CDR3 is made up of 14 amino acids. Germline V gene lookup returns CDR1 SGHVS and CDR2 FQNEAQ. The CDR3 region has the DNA TGTGCCAGCAGCTTAGTTGCAGGGCTGGAGACCCAGTACTTC. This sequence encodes CASSLVAGLETQYF.

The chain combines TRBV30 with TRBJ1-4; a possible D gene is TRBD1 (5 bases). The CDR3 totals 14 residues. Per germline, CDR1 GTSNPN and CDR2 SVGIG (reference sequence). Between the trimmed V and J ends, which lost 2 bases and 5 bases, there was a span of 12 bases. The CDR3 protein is CAWSPRDVNEKLFF. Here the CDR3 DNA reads TGTGCCTGGAGTCCCCGGGACGTAAATGAAAAACTGTTTTTT.

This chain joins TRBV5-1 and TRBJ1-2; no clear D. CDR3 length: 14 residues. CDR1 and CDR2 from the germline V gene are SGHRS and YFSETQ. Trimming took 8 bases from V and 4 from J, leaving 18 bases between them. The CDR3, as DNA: TGCGCCAGGACGGTCTTTGGGCCGAGCTATGGCTACACCTTC. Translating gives CARTVFGPSYGYTF.

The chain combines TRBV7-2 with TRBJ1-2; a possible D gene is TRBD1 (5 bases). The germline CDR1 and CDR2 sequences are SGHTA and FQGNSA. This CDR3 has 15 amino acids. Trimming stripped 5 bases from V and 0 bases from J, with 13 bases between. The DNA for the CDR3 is TGTGCCAGCAGCCCATGGGGGGGACCTAACTATGGCTACACCTTC. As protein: CASSPWGGPNYGYTF.

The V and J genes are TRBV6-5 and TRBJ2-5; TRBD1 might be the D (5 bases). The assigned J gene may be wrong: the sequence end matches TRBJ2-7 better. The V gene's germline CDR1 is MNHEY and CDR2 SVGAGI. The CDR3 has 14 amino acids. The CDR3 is CASSWGAATYEQYF. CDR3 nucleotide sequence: TGTGCCAGCAGTTGGGGCGCCGCCACCTACGAGCAGTACTTC.

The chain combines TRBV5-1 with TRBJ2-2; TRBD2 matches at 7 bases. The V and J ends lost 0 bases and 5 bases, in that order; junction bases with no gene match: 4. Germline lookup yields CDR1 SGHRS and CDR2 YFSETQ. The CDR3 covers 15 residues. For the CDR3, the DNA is TGCGCCAGCAGCTTGGTGGGTAGCGGGACCGGGGAGCTGTTTTTT. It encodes CASSLVGSGTGELFF.

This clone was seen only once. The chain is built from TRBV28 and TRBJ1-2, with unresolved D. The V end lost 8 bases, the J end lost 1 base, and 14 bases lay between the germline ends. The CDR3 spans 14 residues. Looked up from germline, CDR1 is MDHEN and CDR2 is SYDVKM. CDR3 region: CASRGVPDNYGYTF. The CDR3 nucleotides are TGTGCCAGCCGGGGTGTCCCGGATAACTATGGCTACACCTTC.

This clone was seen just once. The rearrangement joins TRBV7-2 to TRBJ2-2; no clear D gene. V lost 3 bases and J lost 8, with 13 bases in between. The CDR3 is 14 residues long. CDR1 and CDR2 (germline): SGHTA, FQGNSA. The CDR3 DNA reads TGTGCCAGCAGCTTCCGGGCCGAACAAGGGGAGCTGTTTTTT. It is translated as CASSFRAEQGELFF.

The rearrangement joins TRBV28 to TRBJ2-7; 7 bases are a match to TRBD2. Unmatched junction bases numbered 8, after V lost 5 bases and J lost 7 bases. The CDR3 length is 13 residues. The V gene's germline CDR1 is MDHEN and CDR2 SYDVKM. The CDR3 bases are TGTGCCAGCAGTACGGGGGGATTAAGGGAGCAGTACGTC. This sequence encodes CASSTGGLREQYV.